This T cell receptor beta chain was sequenced during a study of blood T cell repertoires in COVID-19. Some clones are missing from TCRdb's copy, which holds only in-frame ones; the method was immunoSEQ multiplex PCR. Of 120,000 to 150,000 clones listed, approximately 80% are singletons. The sequenced sample consisted of peripheral blood. This TCR came from a woman aged 80 or over in a cohort sampled during active or convalescent COVID-19.

The chain's CDR3 is CASSFPRGSDRASSYEQYV. In DNA, the CDR3 is TGTGCCAGCAGTTTCCCCCGCGGATCGGACAGGGCAAGCTCCTACGAGCAGTACGTC. This sequence joins TRBV28 and TRBJ2-7, with 8 bases identical to TRBD1. Germline CDR1 and CDR2: MDHEN and SYDVKM. The CDR3 is 19 amino acids. Germline trimming cut 3 bases from V and 0 bases from J; bases unmatched to any gene: 16.